The 14 T cell receptor beta chains below come from one sample, sequenced in a study of T cell responses to AZD1222 COVID-19 vaccine. TCRdb keeps only in-frame clones here, not all; method: immunoSEQ multiplex PCR. Of fewer than 200,000 clones listed, 88% are singletons. This material consisted of peripheral blood, taken on day 0 of AZD1222 vaccination. These receptors were taken from an adult in good health.

The CDR3 DNA is TGTGCCAGCAGCCCTCACTTGAAGGGGGATAATTCACCCCTCCACTTT. Its translation: CASSPHLKGDNSPLHF. The rearrangement joins TRBV5-4 to TRBJ1-6; D is possibly TRBD1 (6 bases). This CDR3 comprises 16 residues. Germline V gene sequence: CDR1 SGHNT, CDR2 YYREEE (reference sequence). V lost 4 bases and J lost 5, with 16 bases in between.

The gene calls are TRBV7-9 and TRBJ1-1; D is ambiguous. Trimming cost V 5 bases and J 5 bases, with 9 bases left between them. CDR1 is SEHNR and CDR2 is FQNEAQ in the germline V gene (reference sequence). The CDR3 extends over 12 amino acids. CDR3 bases: TGTGCCAGCAGCGCCCGAGGGACTGAAGCTTTCTTT. Its translation: CASSARGTEAFF.

V is TRBV6-5 and J is TRBJ1-5; D gene unclear. This CDR3 has 13 amino acids. The V gene lost 5 bases and the J gene lost 0 bases, with 5 bases spanning the gap. Germline CDR1 MNHEY, CDR2 SVGAGI. In DNA, the CDR3 is TGTGCCAGCAGTCCCCCTAGCAATCAGCCCCAGCATTTT. Encoded protein: CASSPPSNQPQHF.

This clone is a singleton in its sample. The genes are TRBV27 and TRBJ1-2; 7 nucleotides agree with TRBD1. CDR3 length equals 18 residues. V trimming: 6 bases; J trimming: 7 bases; junction bases outside the gene matches: 23. CDR1 and CDR2 from the germline V gene are MNHEY and SMNVEV (reference sequence). As DNA, the CDR3 is TGTGCCAGCAGCCTCGTGAGGGGGCGCATTGTGGGGTTAGGTGGCTACACCTTC. It translates to CASSLVRGRIVGLGGYTF.

The gene calls are TRBV7-3 and TRBJ1-1; D is ambiguous. CDR1 is SGHTA, CDR2 FQGTGA, per germline. With 5 bases removed from V and 1 base from J, the gap between germline ends came to 8 bases. This CDR3 has 13 residues. CDR3 DNA: TGTGCCAGCAGCGTAGACAAGAACACTGAAGCTTTCTTT. It is translated as CASSVDKNTEAFF.

This chain connects TRBV18 to TRBJ2-5; D assignment may be TRBD1 or TRBD2 (5 bases each). CDR3 length: 15 residues. The V end was cut by 1 base, the J end by 3 bases, with 12 bases between. CDR1 and CDR2 (germline): KGHSH, LQKENI. DNA of the CDR3: TGTGCCAGCTCACCACGGGGGAATCCAAAAGAGACCCAGTACTTC. As protein: CASSPRGNPKETQYF. Complete variable domain (other parts from reference TRBV18 and TRBJ2-5): NAGVMQNPRHLVRRRGQEARLRCSPMKGHSHVYWYRQLPEEGLKFMVYLQKENIIDESGMPKERFSAEFPKEGPSILRIQQVVRGDSAAYFCASSPRGNPKETQYFGPGTRLLVL.

The chain has TRBV3-1 (or the pseudogene TRBV3-2) and TRBJ2-7, with 10 bases fitting TRBD2. Germline V gene lookup returns CDR1 LGHDT and CDR2 YNNKEL (reference sequence). V shed 4 bases and J 6 bases; nucleotides not matched to a gene: 12. The CDR3 is 16 residues long. The DNA for the CDR3 is TGTGCCAGCAGCCCCACTAGCGGGAAGGGGGGAGGCGAGCAGTACTTC. Its protein is CASSPTSGKGGGEQYF.

CDR3: CASSQGWGARGRETQYF. The CDR3, as DNA: TGTGCCAGCAGCCAAGGGTGGGGCGCGAGGGGTCGAGAGACCCAGTACTTC. The rearrangement joins TRBV14 to TRBJ2-5; tentatively, D is TRBD1 or TRBD2 (5 bases each). The CDR3 contains 17 residues. Trimming removed 1 base at V and 4 bases at J, with 19 bases between. Looked up from germline, CDR1 is SGHDN and CDR2 is FVKESK.

V gene TRBV29-1 combines with J gene TRBJ2-5, with 8 nucleotides matching TRBD2. This CDR3 has 15 residues. The J segment lost 9 bases and the V segment lost 4 bases, leaving 16 bases of the junction unmatched. The germline V gene encodes CDR1 SQVTM and CDR2 ANQGSEA. CDR3 sequence: CSVATGSGGAGPQYF. The CDR3 DNA reads as TGCAGCGTTGCCACTGGGAGCGGGGGAGCTGGGCCCCAGTACTTC.

A remark on this clone: Other DNA sequences in the same sample also yield this CDR3. The chain joins TRBV20-1 to TRBJ1-5; D remains unclear. Looked up from germline, CDR1 is DFQATT and CDR2 is SNEGSKA (reference sequence). The CDR3 loop spans 14 amino acids. The V end was cut by 3 bases, the J end by 4 bases, with 13 bases between. CDR3 sequence (DNA): TGCAGTGCTAGTCCCACGGATCCTAATCAGCCCCAGCATTTT. It is translated as CSASPTDPNQPQHF.

This chain connects TRBV3-1 (or the pseudogene TRBV3-2) to TRBJ1-6, with 8 bases that match TRBD1. V lost 6 bases to trimming and J lost 9 bases; unmatched junction nucleotides: 10. Germline V gene data show CDR1 as LGHDT and CDR2 as YNNKEL (reference sequence). The CDR3 is made up of 15 amino acids. Here the CDR3 DNA reads TGTGCCAGCAGATCGGGACAGGCACTTGGTTCACCCCTCCACTTT. Translating gives CASRSGQALGSPLHF.

This clone was counted only a few times. The V and J genes are TRBV4-3 and TRBJ2-1; possible D gene TRBD1, 6 bases. CDR1 is LGHNA and CDR2 is YSLEER in the germline V gene. The CDR3 totals 17 residues. With 0 bases removed from V and 0 bases from J, the gap between germline ends came to 12 bases. CDR3: CASSQDPTGSSYNEQFF. The DNA of the CDR3 is TGCGCCAGCAGCCAAGATCCTACAGGGAGCTCCTACAATGAGCAGTTCTTC.

The chain has TRBV30 and TRBJ2-5; tentatively, D is TRBD1 (6 bases). Trimming removed 1 base at V and 6 bases at J, with 15 bases between. In germline, CDR1 is GTSNPN, CDR2 SVGIG (reference sequence). The CDR3 is 14 residues long. CDR3 residues: CAWSATQGRQTQYF. CDR3 in DNA: TGTGCCTGGAGTGCGACACAGGGTAGACAGACCCAGTACTTC.

In its sample, this clone was seen once. V gene TRBV19 combines with J gene TRBJ2-7; the D gene is possibly TRBD2 (5 bases). Germline lookup yields CDR1 LNHDA and CDR2 SQIVND (reference sequence). The ends were cut back, 5 bases at V and 11 bases at J, with 16 bases in the middle. This CDR3 region has 12 residues. This chain's CDR3 is CASSVGDAPEYF. The CDR3 DNA reads as TGTGCCAGTAGTGTCGGGGATGCCCCGGAGTACTTC.